A single sample is the source of the 10 T cell receptor beta chains below, sequenced in a study of blood T cell repertoires in COVID-19. The repertoire was sequenced with immunoSEQ multiplex PCR; TCRdb's copy has only in-frame clones and lacks some. The table records approximately 120,000 clones, about four fifths of them present only once. Sequenced material: peripheral blood. The receptors originated from a man aged 55-75 years with acute or convalescent COVID-19.

The chain couples TRBV19 to TRBJ2-1; maybe TRBD2 (6 bases). The V gene lost 5 bases and the J gene lost 8 bases, with 16 bases spanning the gap. CDR1 is LNHDA and CDR2 is SQIVND in the germline V gene (reference sequence). CDR3 length equals 14 residues. The CDR3 spells CASSRPGREYEQFF. DNA for the CDR3: TGTGCCAGTAGTCGACCCGGGCGGGAATATGAGCAGTTCTTC.

The genes are TRBV21-1 and TRBJ1-5; the table calls TRBD1, which could not be checked here. TRBV21-1 is marked as a pseudogene. This CDR3 has 14 amino acids. For the CDR3, the DNA is TGTGCCAGCAGCAATCAGTATAGCAATCAGCCCCAGCATTTT. Translated: CASSNQYSNQPQHF.

This chain joins TRBV7-3 and TRBJ2-3; 10 nucleotides line up with TRBD2. This CDR3 region has 16 residues. V lost 5 bases to trimming and J lost 1 base; unmatched junction nucleotides: 6. Germline V lookup: CDR1 SGHTA, CDR2 FQGTGA. The CDR3 sequence: CASSPMGTSGTDTQYF. The CDR3 nucleotides read TGTGCCAGCAGCCCGATGGGGACTAGCGGCACAGATACGCAGTATTTT.

This clone was recorded once. This sample also contains other DNA sequences that code for the same CDR3. This sequence joins TRBV18 and TRBJ1-1; tentatively, D is TRBD1 (5 bases). The CDR3 spans 13 residues. Germline V lookup: CDR1 KGHSH, CDR2 LQKENI. V dropped 1 base and J dropped 3 bases, with 6 bases sitting between them. CDR3 loop: CASSPQGDTEAFF. The CDR3, as DNA: TGTGCCAGCTCACCACAAGGGGACACTGAAGCTTTCTTT. Looking up the rest from reference TRBV18 and TRBJ1-1 gives the full variable domain: NAGVMQNPRHLVRRRGQEARLRCSPMKGHSHVYWYRQLPEEGLKFMVYLQKENIIDESGMPKERFSAEFPKEGPSILRIQQVVRGDSAAYFCASSPQGDTEAFFGQGTRLTVV.

A single count supports this clone. The chain links TRBV2 to TRBJ2-3; TRBD1 might be the D (5 bases). The CDR3 runs 14 residues. CDR1 and CDR2 from the germline V gene are SNHLY and FYNNEI. Trimming stripped 5 bases from V and 0 bases from J, with 9 bases between. The CDR3 DNA reads as TGTGCCAGCAGTCTACAGGTTAGCACAGATACGCAGTATTTT. Residues: CASSLQVSTDTQYF.

This chain links TRBV6-5 with TRBJ1-2, with TRBD1 matching over 8 bases. The V gene's germline CDR1 is MNHEY and CDR2 SVGAGI. J was trimmed by 4 bases and V by 6 bases; bases with no gene match: 10. The length of the CDR3 is 15 residues. CDR3: CASRREQGAGYGYTF. CDR3 nucleotide sequence: TGTGCCAGCAGGAGAGAGCAGGGGGCAGGCTATGGCTACACCTTC.

This clone has just a few counts. CDR3 protein: CASSILGNTIYF. The CDR3 nucleotides read TGTGCCAGTAGTATTCTCGGAAACACCATATATTTT. The chain is built from TRBV19 and TRBJ1-3; D is uncertain. CDR1 is LNHDA, CDR2 SQIVND, per germline (reference sequence). V was trimmed by 3 bases and J by 4 bases, leaving 4 bases between them. The CDR3 has 12 residues.

The chain has TRBV13 and TRBJ2-5; 7 bases match TRBD1. Germline CDR1 reads PRHDT; CDR2 reads FYEKMQ (reference sequence). V lost 5 bases to trimming and J lost 5 bases; unmatched junction nucleotides: 17. This CDR3 is built from 17 residues. CDR3 coding DNA: TGTGCCAGCAGCGGGCGCCCGGGACAGTCTGCCGGGGAGACCCAGTACTTC. It codes for CASSGRPGQSAGETQYF.

The genes are TRBV15 and TRBJ2-3, with D maybe TRBD1 (6 bases). The V and J ends lost 1 base and 1 base respectively, with 9 bases between them. The CDR3 loop spans 15 amino acids. Germline V gives CDR1 LNHNV, CDR2 YYDKDF (reference sequence). CDR3 amino acids: CATSRGQVRTDTQYF. DNA of the CDR3: TGTGCCACCAGCAGAGGACAGGTTCGCACAGATACGCAGTATTTT.

The chain combines TRBV2 with TRBJ1-6; D may be TRBD1 (5 bases). The V gene's germline CDR1 is SNHLY and CDR2 FYNNEI. V lost 8 bases and J lost 5, with 22 bases in between. This CDR3 spans 17 amino acids. CDR3 protein: CASSQLGARSNNSPLHF. The DNA of the CDR3 is TGTGCCAGCTCACAGCTAGGGGCGCGTAGCAATAATTCACCCCTCCACTTT.